One and the same sample provided the 26 T cell receptor beta chains below, sequenced in a study of cytomegalovirus exposure and HLA in healthy donors. Clones were sequenced by immunoSEQ multiplex PCR, and TCRdb holds only the in-frame ones, with some missing. The repertoire holds about 150,000 clones, with 90% as singletons. The sample was PBMCs. These receptor sequences come from a woman aged 25 to 45 in good health and CMV-seropositive.

The gene calls are TRBV9 and TRBJ2-3; 7 bases are a match to TRBD2. The CDR3 consists of 19 residues. Germline V lookup: CDR1 SGDLS, CDR2 YYNGEE. V lost 0 bases to trimming and J lost 1 base; unmatched junction nucleotides: 14. CDR3 region: CASSVETWGLGLRTDTQYF. The CDR3 DNA reads TGTGCCAGCAGCGTAGAGACCTGGGGCCTGGGACTACGCACAGATACGCAGTATTTT.

This chain joins TRBV4-2 and TRBJ1-2; the D gene is possibly TRBD1 (6 bases). Trimming pared 6 bases from V and 0 bases from J, leaving 14 bases between. This CDR3 has 15 residues. Germline loops: CDR1 LGHNA, CDR2 YNFKEQ. CDR3 coding DNA: TGTGCCAGCAGACTACCAGGGGAAGCTAACTATGGCTACACCTTC. Translated, it gives CASRLPGEANYGYTF.

The rearrangement links TRBV6-1 to TRBJ2-7; 14 bases are shared with TRBD2. Germline V lookup: CDR1 MNHNS, CDR2 SASEGT. This CDR3 comprises 24 residues. J gave up 4 bases and V 0 bases, and 26 bases lay outside the gene matches. The CDR3 loop reads CASSEARALRGLAGDRGAIYEQYF. The CDR3 region has the DNA TGTGCCAGCAGTGAAGCCCGGGCTCTAAGGGGACTAGCGGGGGACCGCGGGGCGATTTACGAGCAGTACTTC.

This chain joins TRBV10-1 and TRBJ2-7, with 8 positions matching TRBD1. The germline V gene has CDR1 WNHNN and CDR2 SYGVQD (reference sequence). V dropped 10 bases and J dropped 2; count of bases not matched to a gene: 13. The CDR3 is made up of 15 amino acids. This CDR3 is CATPPGQGLTYEQYF. As DNA, the CDR3 is TGCGCCACCCCCCCCGGACAGGGACTTACCTACGAGCAGTACTTC.

This clone was counted once. Other DNA sequences within the sample encode an identical CDR3. This chain links TRBV6-1 with TRBJ1-5, with unresolved D. This CDR3 spans 13 amino acids. Germline-derived CDR1 and CDR2 are MNHNS and SASEGT. V was trimmed by 8 bases and J by 2 bases, leaving 10 bases between them. The CDR3 DNA reads as TGTGCCAGCCGACGTCAGGGCAATCAGCCCCAGCATTTT. It translates to CASRRQGNQPQHF.

Here the CDR3 DNA reads TGTGCCAGCAGCCAAAGCACAAGGGGTGAAGCTTTCTTT. It codes for CASSQSTRGEAFF. The chain recombines TRBV4-2 with TRBJ1-1; tentative D call: TRBD1 (5 bases). Deletions cut 2 bases from V and 7 bases from J, with 11 bases between. Per germline, CDR1 LGHNA and CDR2 YNFKEQ. The CDR3 spans 13 residues.

CDR3 region: CASSFRQGSNEKLFF. As DNA, the CDR3 is TGTGCCAGCAGCTTTCGACAGGGATCTAATGAAAAACTGTTTTTT. The V and J genes are TRBV5-6 and TRBJ1-4; 7 nucleotides match TRBD1. The CDR3 loop spans 15 amino acids. The trim removed 2 bases at V and 3 bases at J, leaving 4 bases unmatched. Germline V gene data show CDR1 as SGHDT and CDR2 as YYEEEE.

The chain couples TRBV11-2 to TRBJ2-2; a possible D gene is TRBD1 (6 bases). CDR1 SGHAT and CDR2 FQNNGV come from the germline V gene. V was pared by 6 bases and J by 3 bases, with 14 bases between. The CDR3 sequence is 15 residues long. CDR3 sequence: CASSGPQGDTGELFF. CDR3 sequence (DNA): TGTGCCAGCAGTGGACCACAGGGTGACACCGGGGAGCTGTTTTTT. The variable domain in full, completed from reference TRBV11-2 and TRBJ2-2, reads EAGVAQSPRYKIIEKRQSVAFWCNPISGHATLYWYQQILGQGPKLLIQFQNNGVVDDSQLPKDRFSAERLKGVDSTLKIQPAKLEDSAVYLCASSGPQGDTGELFFGEGSRLTVL.

CDR3 protein: CSVDGLAGEGGTDTQYF. CDR3 DNA: TGCAGCGTTGATGGACTAGCGGGAGAAGGGGGCACAGATACGCAGTATTTT. V and J are TRBV29-1 and TRBJ2-3, with TRBD2 identical over 13 bases. With V trimmed by 3 bases and J by 1 base, 7 bases remained unmatched. Germline values: CDR1 SQVTM, CDR2 ANQGSEA. The CDR3 spans 17 residues.

The chain employs TRBV6-1 and TRBJ2-3; D may be TRBD1 (5 bases). Trimming took 6 bases from V and 6 from J, leaving 10 bases between them. The CDR3 loop spans 12 amino acids. The germline V gene has CDR1 MNHNS and CDR2 SASEGT. The CDR3 DNA reads TGTGCCAGCAGAGGGGCATGGGATACGCAGTATTTT. Amino acids: CASRGAWDTQYF.

This chain connects TRBV2 to TRBJ2-1, with a weak D call TRBD2 (5 bases). Per the germline V gene, CDR1 is SNHLY and CDR2 is FYNNEI. The V end lost 7 bases, the J end lost 2 bases, and 12 bases lay between the germline ends. The CDR3 has 14 amino acids. CDR3 loop: CASTFGGPYNEQFF. CDR3 nucleotide sequence: TGTGCCAGCACGTTCGGAGGACCCTACAATGAGCAGTTCTTC.

The rearrangement links TRBV6-5 to TRBJ1-1; D gene unclear. Germline CDR1 reads MNHEY; CDR2 reads SVGAGI. The CDR3 contains 13 residues. Trimming cost V 2 bases and J 2 bases, with 6 bases left between them. The CDR3 here is CASSYVQNTEAFF. CDR3 bases: TGTGCCAGCAGTTACGTCCAAAACACTGAAGCTTTCTTT.

The chain is built from TRBV7-2 and TRBJ2-1; 10 nucleotides align to TRBD2. The ends lost 4 bases at V and 8 bases at J; junction bases unmatched: 8. Germline V gene data show CDR1 as SGHTA and CDR2 as FQGNSA. This CDR3 contains 15 residues. This CDR3 reads CASSSWGLAGDEQFF. As DNA, the CDR3 is TGTGCCAGCAGCTCCTGGGGGCTAGCGGGGGATGAGCAGTTCTTC.

CDR3 bases: TGTGCCAGCTACTGGTGGGGGGGGCGCGGCGAGCAGTACTTC. Translating it yields CASYWWGGRGEQYF. The rearrangement joins TRBV5-4 to TRBJ2-7; TRBD2 might be the D (7 bases). This CDR3 region has 14 residues. Trimming took 7 bases from V and 6 from J, leaving 20 bases between them. Germline V CDR1 and CDR2: SGHNT, YYREEE (reference sequence).

The chain uses TRBV2 and TRBJ1-3; D gene ambiguous. V dropped 7 bases and J dropped 0 bases, with 7 bases sitting between them. The CDR3 totals 13 residues. The germline gives CDR1 SNHLY, CDR2 FYNNEI. The CDR3 region is CASTEDSGNTIYF. The CDR3 nucleotides read TGTGCCAGCACAGAGGACTCTGGAAACACCATATATTTT. Filled out from reference TRBV2 and TRBJ1-3, the complete variable domain reads EPEVTQTPSHQVTQMGQEVILRCVPISNHLYFYWYRQILGQKVEFLVSFYNNEISEKSEIFDDQFSVERPDGSNFTLKIRSTKLEDSAMYFCASTEDSGNTIYFGEGSWLTVV.

This clone was recorded only once. This chain connects TRBV2 to TRBJ2-7, with a possible D match to TRBD1 (6 bases). This CDR3 contains 14 residues. V was cut by 6 bases and J by 4 bases, with 16 bases left in between. Germline V gene lookup returns CDR1 SNHLY and CDR2 FYNNEI. The CDR3 DNA is TGTGCCAGCAGGAAGGAGACAGGAAATTACGAGCAGTACTTC. It yields the protein CASRKETGNYEQYF.

The chain recombines TRBV5-1 with TRBJ2-7, with TRBD2 identical over 10 bases. The CDR3 extends over 15 amino acids. CDR1 and CDR2 from the germline V gene are SGHRS and YFSETQ. Trimming took 4 bases from V and 0 from J; bases not matched to a gene: 4. CDR3 sequence reads: CASSPGTSASYEQYF. In DNA, the CDR3 is TGCGCCAGCAGCCCCGGGACTAGCGCCTCCTACGAGCAGTACTTC.

This chain uses TRBV28 with TRBJ2-7, with TRBD1 matching 9 bases. This CDR3 spans 15 amino acids. Germline V gives CDR1 MDHEN, CDR2 SYDVKM. V was pared by 5 bases and J by 1 base, with 6 bases of the junction left unmatched. The CDR3: CASSTPGQGSYEQYF. Written as DNA, the CDR3 is TGTGCCAGCAGTACACCGGGACAGGGATCCTACGAGCAGTACTTC.

The chain couples TRBV27 to TRBJ2-7; 7 bases line up with TRBD1. This CDR3 has 12 amino acids. After removal of 7 bases from V and 4 bases from J, the junction contained 4 bases not matched to a gene. The germline CDR1 and CDR2 sequences are MNHEY and SMNVEV (reference sequence). Here the CDR3 reads CASKGARYEQYF. The CDR3, as DNA: TGTGCCAGCAAGGGGGCACGGTACGAGCAGTACTTC.

The chain couples TRBV5-8 to TRBJ1-2; possibly TRBD1 for D (5 bases). The germline V gene has CDR1 SGHTS and CDR2 YDEGEE. With 4 bases removed from V and 6 bases from J, the gap between germline ends came to 13 bases. This CDR3 has 13 amino acids. In DNA, the CDR3 is TGTGCCAGCAGCCGGGGACTGCCTAATGGCTACACCTTC. Its translation: CASSRGLPNGYTF.

The J gene is TRBJ1-2, the V gene TRBV15; 8 bases align to TRBD1. The CDR3 is 16 amino acids. CDR1 LNHNV and CDR2 YYDKDF come from the germline V gene (reference sequence). With 5 bases clipped from V and 7 bases from J, the junction kept 15 bases outside the gene matches. The DNA for the CDR3 is TGTGCCACCAGCCCGACCGTGGGACAGGCACTAAGTGGCTACACCTTC. Protein sequence: CATSPTVGQALSGYTF.

CDR3 in DNA: TGTGCCAGCAGCCCAGGGACAGGGAATGAGCAGTTCTTC. Its translation: CASSPGTGNEQFF. V gene TRBV5-7 combines with J gene TRBJ2-1; TRBD1 matches at 9 bases. TRBV5-7 is given ORF status, its function remaining uncertain. This CDR3 has 13 amino acids. After removal of 4 bases from V and 7 bases from J, the junction contained 3 bases not matched to a gene.

This chain uses TRBV7-2 with TRBJ2-7, with TRBD1 as a possible D gene (6 bases). Germline lookup yields CDR1 SGHTA and CDR2 FQGNSA. V was shortened by 1 base and J by 0 bases, with 13 bases between the two germline ends. The CDR3 runs 16 residues. The CDR3 DNA sequence: TGTGCCAGCAGCTTAGGACAGGACATCAGCTCCTACGAGCAGTACTTC. Encoded protein: CASSLGQDISSYEQYF.

V and J are TRBV5-1 and TRBJ2-5; 9 bases are a match to TRBD2. The V gene end was trimmed by 0 bases and the J gene end by 2 bases; junction bases not matched to a gene: 5. Per the germline V gene, CDR1 is SGHRS and CDR2 is YFSETQ. This CDR3 has 16 amino acids. This CDR3 is CASSLGLAGTQETQYF. CDR3 DNA sequence: TGCGCCAGCAGCTTGGGTCTAGCGGGGACACAAGAGACCCAGTACTTC.

Relative to its sample, this clone is medium-sized. The chain combines TRBV6-4 with TRBJ2-3; D perhaps matches TRBD2 (5 bases). V lost 3 bases to trimming and J lost 0 bases, with 10 bases between them. This CDR3 has 15 residues. Germline-derived CDR1 and CDR2 are MRHNA and SNTAGT. The CDR3 nucleotides read TGTGCCAGCAGTGAAAACGGGGAGAGCACAGATACGCAGTATTTT. Protein product: CASSENGESTDTQYF.

The chain is built from TRBV5-1 and TRBJ1-1, with D perhaps matching TRBD1 (6 bases). There are 14 residues in the CDR3. Between the trimmed V and J ends, which lost 4 bases and 2 bases, there was a span of 12 bases. In germline, CDR1 is SGHRS, CDR2 YFSETQ. CDR3 bases: TGCGCCAGCAGCCCTGGACAGACAAACACTGAAGCTTTCTTT. Encoded protein: CASSPGQTNTEAFF.